The sequence of this TCR beta chain was determined in a study of Tregs in tolerant kidney transplant recipients. General study results and limits: The most relevant donor-specific Treg TCRbeta repertoire apparently came from expansion with activated donor B cells. Nucleotide sequences could not be compared across some patients' samples due to primer changes. This study did not directly address biological reproducibility. Antigen-driven expansion was suggested because donor-specific Tregs expanded more than all Tregs in tolerant patients.

On this clone itself: Its antigen is undetermined.

This CDR3 is 15 amino acids long. Trimming at V came to 7 bases and at J to 4 bases, leaving 8 bases not matched to a gene. Per germline, CDR1 SQVTM and CDR2 ANQGSEA. The repertoire was sequenced with immunoSEQ multiplex PCR; TCRdb's copy has only in-frame clones and lacks some. The sample lists approximately 98,000 clones, nearly 90% occurring once. The sequencing here drew on CD4+ T cells from blood, taken before the transplant. The V gene is TRBV29-1, the J gene TRBJ2-2; 11 nucleotides agree with TRBD2. The sequence was collected from a human donor who received a combined kidney and bone marrow transplant. CDR3 loop: CSAIAGGLTTGELFF. Written as DNA, the CDR3 is TGCAGCGCTATAGCGGGAGGGCTGACCACCGGGGAGCTGTTTTTT.